One and the same sample provided the 32 T cell receptor beta chains below, sequenced in a study of shared clonotypes between healthy human individuals. Naive CD8 isolation took CD45RO-negative cells positively selected for CCR7 and excluded terminally differentiated effector memory CD45RA+ cells. TCRdb's table, derived via immunoSEQ multiplex PCR, lists solely in-frame clones and lacks some. The table records approximately 2,200,000 clones, about 93% of them present only once. The sample consisted of naive CD8+ T cells from PBMCs. The receptors were gathered from a man younger than 35 in good health. Some clones in this sample may be carry-over from other donors' samples.

CDR3: CASTGTNRATDTQYF. The CDR3 nucleotides read TGTGCCAGCACCGGGACGAATAGGGCCACAGATACGCAGTATTTT. This chain links TRBV28 with TRBJ2-3; D assignment may be TRBD1 or TRBD2 (5 bases each). The CDR3 spans 15 residues. V shed 7 bases and J shed 2 bases, with 16 bases lying between them. Germline loops: CDR1 MDHEN, CDR2 SYDVKM.

In regard to this clone: The same CDR3 can be traced to other DNA sequences in this sample. J is TRBJ2-7 and V is TRBV14; D unclear. With 0 bases removed from V and 1 base from J, the gap between germline ends came to 7 bases. Germline CDR1 and CDR2: SGHDN and FVKESK. The CDR3 is 14 amino acids. DNA for the CDR3: TGTGCCAGCAGCCAAGATCGAGCTTCCTACGAGCAGTACTTC. Protein product: CASSQDRASYEQYF.

The chain combines TRBV11-2 with TRBJ2-7; D perhaps matches TRBD2 (5 bases). The CDR3 extends over 15 amino acids. The V gene's germline CDR1 is SGHAT and CDR2 FQNNGV. Trimming stripped 1 base from V and 0 bases from J, with 10 bases between. CDR3 nucleotides: TGTGCCAGCAGCTTAGCAGAAGGGAGCTCCTACGAGCAGTACTTC. It specifies CASSLAEGSSYEQYF. Drawing the rest from reference TRBV11-2 and TRBJ2-7, the complete variable domain is EAGVAQSPRYKIIEKRQSVAFWCNPISGHATLYWYQQILGQGPKLLIQFQNNGVVDDSQLPKDRFSAERLKGVDSTLKIQPAKLEDSAVYLCASSLAEGSSYEQYFGPGTRLTVT.

The V gene is TRBV7-3, the J gene TRBJ2-1; 11 bases match TRBD2. Per the germline V gene, CDR1 is SGHTA and CDR2 is FQGTGA. There are 15 residues in the CDR3. V trimming: 5 bases; J trimming: 5 bases; junction bases outside the gene matches: 5. CDR3 sequence (DNA): TGTGCCAGCAGCCTCACTAGCGGGAGAAACAATGAGCAGTTCTTC. Translating gives CASSLTSGRNNEQFF.

V is TRBV15 and J is TRBJ2-1, with TRBD2 identical over 9 bases. CDR1 and CDR2 from the germline V gene are LNHNV and YYDKDF (reference sequence). V was pared by 2 bases and J by 5 bases, with 10 bases of the junction left unmatched. The CDR3 runs 17 residues. The CDR3 sequence: CATSRLLTSGPDNEQFF. In DNA, the CDR3 is TGTGCCACCAGCAGACTACTGACTAGCGGACCCGACAATGAGCAGTTCTTC. The full variable domain, with the rest looked up from reference TRBV15 and TRBJ2-1, is DAMVIQNPRYQVTQFGKPVTLSCSQTLNHNVMYWYQQKSSQAPKLLFHYYDKDFNNEADTPDNFQSRRPNTSFCFLDIRSPGLGDTAMYLCATSRLLTSGPDNEQFFGPGTRLTVL.

CDR3 DNA sequence: TGTGCCAGCAGCTTAGGATGGACAGTGTACAATGAGCAGTTCTTC. Amino acid sequence: CASSLGWTVYNEQFF. The J gene is TRBJ2-1, the V gene TRBV7-9; possible D gene TRBD1, 6 bases. The CDR3 is 15 amino acids. Germline V gives CDR1 SEHNR, CDR2 FQNEAQ (reference sequence). V was cut by 1 base and J by 4 bases, with 11 bases left in between.

The chain couples TRBV29-1 to TRBJ2-7; D might be TRBD2 (5 bases). This CDR3 region has 13 residues. V lost 1 base, J lost 7 bases, and 14 bases lay in between. Germline V gives CDR1 SQVTM, CDR2 ANQGSEA. CDR3 sequence reads: CSVEVPYGIEQYF. Here the CDR3 DNA reads TGCAGCGTTGAAGTACCATACGGGATAGAGCAGTACTTC.

The rearrangement joins TRBV15 to TRBJ2-2; D ambiguous. Trimming took off 0 bases at V and 6 bases at J, with 5 bases between the two ends. Germline V gives CDR1 LNHNV, CDR2 YYDKDF (reference sequence). The CDR3 runs 13 residues. The CDR3 is CATSRDRPGELFF. In nucleotides, the CDR3 is TGTGCCACCAGCAGAGATCGGCCCGGGGAGCTGTTTTTT.

The V call is TRBV2, the J call TRBJ2-5; TRBD1 might be the D (6 bases). Trimming removed 4 bases at V and 5 bases at J, with 14 bases between. The germline V gene has CDR1 SNHLY and CDR2 FYNNEI. The CDR3 loop spans 14 amino acids. The CDR3, as DNA: TGTGCCAGCAGTGCGCCGGGACAAATGGAGACCCAGTACTTC. It specifies CASSAPGQMETQYF.

The CDR3: CASSQDGASSYNEQFF. The CDR3, as DNA: TGTGCCAGCAGCCAAGACGGGGCTAGTTCCTACAATGAGCAGTTCTTC. This sequence joins TRBV4-2 and TRBJ2-1; D may correspond to TRBD1 or TRBD2 (5 bases each). The CDR3 is 16 amino acids. Germline CDR1 LGHNA, CDR2 YNFKEQ. The V and J ends lost 0 bases and 1 base respectively, with 10 bases between them.

The rearrangement links TRBV16 to TRBJ1-2; a weak D match, TRBD1 (5 bases). CDR1 and CDR2 (germline): KGHSY, FQNENV. The CDR3 runs to 15 residues. The V and J ends lost 4 bases and 0 bases respectively, with 12 bases between them. Here the CDR3 DNA reads TGTGCCAGCAGCCTAACGACAGCCGCTAACTATGGCTACACCTTC. Translation: CASSLTTAANYGYTF.

Concerning this clone itself: The sample holds other DNA sequences that translate to the same CDR3. The chain links TRBV10-3 to TRBJ1-5, with D possibly being TRBD1 (5 bases). The CDR3 contains 15 residues. The germline CDR1 and CDR2 sequences are ENHRY and SYGVKD. Trimming stripped 0 bases from V and 2 bases from J, with 8 bases between. CDR3 coding DNA: TGTGCCATCAGTGAGTCAGGGGTAGGCAATCAGCCCCAGCATTTT. It specifies CAISESGVGNQPQHF.

In the case of this clone: The sample contains more than one DNA sequence encoding this CDR3. The chain employs TRBV9 and TRBJ1-1; D call uncertain. Germline V lookup: CDR1 SGDLS, CDR2 YYNGEE. This CDR3 contains 14 residues. Trimming pared 0 bases from V and 1 base from J, leaving 7 bases between. This CDR3 is CASSVGQSNTEAFF. CDR3 DNA sequence: TGTGCCAGCAGCGTAGGGCAGTCGAACACTGAAGCTTTCTTT.

The V and J genes are TRBV7-6 and TRBJ1-1; D is unresolved. V was trimmed by 2 bases and J by 7 bases, leaving 8 bases between them. The V gene's germline CDR1 is SGHVS and CDR2 FNYEAQ. CDR3 length: 12 residues. Here the CDR3 DNA reads TGTGCCAGCAGCTTAATGTCCGGTGAAGCTTTCTTT. This gives the protein CASSLMSGEAFF.

Only a few counts were recorded for this clone. This chain links TRBV6-1 with TRBJ1-1, with D perhaps TRBD1 (5 bases). V dropped 3 bases and J dropped 7 bases, with 18 bases sitting between them. The CDR3 totals 15 residues. Germline V CDR1 and CDR2: MNHNS, SASEGT. CDR3 nucleotide sequence: TGTGCCAGCAGTGAGAGTCATTACAGGAATGGTGAAGCTTTCTTT. Its translation is CASSESHYRNGEAFF.

This chain uses TRBV4-1 with TRBJ2-2, with D possibly called TRBD1 or TRBD2 (5 bases each). CDR1 is MGHRA and CDR2 is YSYEKL in the germline V gene. This CDR3 is 15 amino acids long. The V and J ends lost 4 bases and 0 bases respectively, with 9 bases between them. Written as DNA, the CDR3 is TGCGCCAGCAGCCCCAGGGACCCGAACACCGGGGAGCTGTTTTTT. It is translated as CASSPRDPNTGELFF.

The rearrangement uses TRBV14 and TRBJ1-1, with 8 bases aligning to TRBD1. Germline assignment: CDR1 SGHDN and CDR2 FVKESK. With 4 bases clipped from V and 8 bases from J, the junction kept 12 bases outside the gene matches. The CDR3 has 15 amino acids. The CDR3 protein is CASSPRLGQEVEAFF. Written as DNA, the CDR3 is TGTGCCAGCAGCCCCCGACTGGGACAGGAGGTAGAAGCTTTCTTT.

The V call is TRBV25-1, the J call TRBJ2-1, with TRBD2 matching 9 bases. This CDR3 has 17 amino acids. The germline V gene encodes CDR1 MGHDK and CDR2 SYGVNS. With 0 bases clipped from V and 8 bases from J, the junction kept 11 bases outside the gene matches. CDR3 bases: TGTGCCAGCAGTGAATACAACGGGGCGGGAGGGTTCTATGAGCAGTTCTTC. This encodes CASSEYNGAGGFYEQFF.

V and J are TRBV4-3 and TRBJ2-5; D is unresolved. Germline V gene lookup returns CDR1 LGHNA and CDR2 YSLEER. This CDR3 is built from 13 residues. Trimming removed 1 base at V and 5 bases at J, with 8 bases between. CDR3 nucleotides: TGCGCCAGCAGCCAAGGATCTATGGAGACCCAGTACTTC. It encodes CASSQGSMETQYF.

The genes are TRBV9 and TRBJ2-1; the D call may be TRBD1 or TRBD2 (7 bases each). The germline V gene has CDR1 SGDLS and CDR2 YYNGEE. Between the trimmed V and J ends, which lost 4 bases and 15 bases, there was a span of 29 bases. The CDR3 is made up of 16 amino acids. CDR3 residues: CASSPPKPSGGPGGFF. CDR3 coding DNA: TGTGCCAGCAGCCCTCCAAAACCTAGCGGAGGACCAGGGGGGTTCTTC.

V is TRBV10-3 and J is TRBJ2-5; 7 nucleotides line up with TRBD2. The germline gives CDR1 ENHRY, CDR2 SYGVKD. This CDR3 has 13 amino acids. Trimming at V came to 9 bases and at J to 2 bases, leaving 6 bases not matched to a gene. The CDR3 nucleotides are TGTGCCATTGGGGGGAGGGATCAAGAGACCCAGTACTTC. As protein: CAIGGRDQETQYF.

J is TRBJ2-5 and V is TRBV6-5, with D perhaps matching TRBD2 (6 bases). Germline loops: CDR1 MNHEY, CDR2 SVGAGI. The CDR3 sequence is 13 residues long. V dropped 6 bases and J dropped 3 bases, with 11 bases sitting between them. The CDR3 loop reads CASRKDYEETQYF. In nucleotides, the CDR3 is TGTGCCAGCAGGAAGGACTACGAAGAGACCCAGTACTTC.

This chain joins TRBV27 and TRBJ1-2, with a weak D call TRBD1 (5 bases). Per germline, CDR1 MNHEY and CDR2 SMNVEV (reference sequence). Trimming pared 5 bases from V and 4 bases from J, leaving 17 bases between. The CDR3 spans 15 residues. The CDR3 here is CASSPGPSPGYGYTF. The CDR3 DNA follows: TGTGCCAGCAGTCCGGGGCCTTCACCTGGCTATGGCTACACCTTC.

This sequence joins TRBV18 and TRBJ2-7, with 8 bases aligning to TRBD2. J gave up 5 bases and V 2 bases, and 5 bases lay outside the gene matches. The V gene's germline CDR1 is KGHSH and CDR2 LQKENI. CDR3 length: 14 amino acids. The CDR3, as DNA: TGTGCCAGCTCACCATCGGGGGGGGCGGACGAGCAGTACTTC. Protein sequence: CASSPSGGADEQYF.

The V gene is TRBV27, the J gene TRBJ2-1, with TRBD2 identical over 14 bases. The germline gives CDR1 MNHEY, CDR2 SMNVEV (reference sequence). CDR3 length: 19 residues. V dropped 0 bases and J dropped 4; count of bases not matched to a gene: 8. This chain's CDR3 is CASSLSRLAGGPGYNEQFF. CDR3 DNA sequence: TGTGCCAGCAGTTTATCGAGACTAGCGGGAGGGCCAGGGTACAATGAGCAGTTCTTC.

The V gene is TRBV4-2, the J gene TRBJ2-2, with D perhaps matching TRBD2 (5 bases). The V and J ends lost 5 bases and 3 bases respectively, with 13 bases between them. Germline V gives CDR1 LGHNA, CDR2 YNFKEQ. CDR3 length: 15 residues. CDR3 nucleotide sequence: TGTGCCAGCAGCATACTAGTGTGGGACACCGGGGAGCTGTTTTTT. Its translation: CASSILVWDTGELFF.

The rearrangement links TRBV4-1 to TRBJ2-5, with 7 bases lining up with TRBD1. The J call may be faulty, since TRBJ2-7 better matches the DNA end. CDR3 length equals 18 residues. The V gene's germline CDR1 is MGHRA and CDR2 YSYEKL. The CDR3, as DNA: TGCGCCAGCAGCCCCCGGGACAGCCTATACCCCAGGGGCTACGAGCAGTACTTC. It specifies CASSPRDSLYPRGYEQYF.

The V call is TRBV28, the J call TRBJ2-5; D possibly uses TRBD1 or TRBD2 (5 bases each). The J call may be incorrect, as the DNA end agrees better with TRBJ2-7. This CDR3 has 12 amino acids. The V gene's germline CDR1 is MDHEN and CDR2 SYDVKM. The CDR3 loop is CASSRGPYEQYF. CDR3 nucleotide sequence: TGTGCCAGCAGTCGGGGCCCCTACGAGCAGTACTTC.

In regard to this clone: The same CDR3 arises from other DNA sequences in this sample as well. This chain links TRBV7-9 with TRBJ1-1, with D uncertain. The CDR3 contains 12 residues. Germline V CDR1 and CDR2: SEHNR, FQNEAQ (reference sequence). V lost 6 bases and J lost 8, with 13 bases in between. The CDR3 nucleotides are TGTGCCAGCAGTCCTTTAGGTGGGGAAGCTTTCTTT. Translated, it gives CASSPLGGEAFF.

The chain employs TRBV19 and TRBJ2-1; 9 nucleotides align to TRBD1. The germline gives CDR1 LNHDA, CDR2 SQIVND (reference sequence). J was trimmed by 9 bases and V by 4 bases; bases with no gene match: 13. The CDR3 contains 16 residues. DNA of the CDR3: TGTGCCAGTAGTACCCGCGGGACAGGGTATTTCCGTGAGCAGTTCTTC. Its translation: CASSTRGTGYFREQFF.

This clone turned up a few times. This chain joins TRBV9 and TRBJ1-2; 7 bases match TRBD1. The V gene end was trimmed by 3 bases and the J gene end by 7 bases; junction bases not matched to a gene: 3. The CDR3 totals 12 residues. The germline CDR1 and CDR2 sequences are SGDLS and YYNGEE. CDR3 residues: CASSANRGGYTF. Written as DNA, the CDR3 is TGTGCCAGCAGCGCGAACAGGGGTGGCTACACCTTC.

This clone appeared once. V usage is TRBV5-4 and J usage is TRBJ2-7; 8 bases match TRBD2. Looked up from germline, CDR1 is SGHNT and CDR2 is YYREEE (reference sequence). Losses at the gene ends were 4 bases for V and 0 bases for J; bases not matched to a gene: 3. There are 14 residues in the CDR3. CDR3 nucleotide sequence: TGTGCCAGCAGCCCTAGCGGGCACTCCTACGAGCAGTACTTC. It translates to CASSPSGHSYEQYF.